This TCR beta chain originates from a study of blood T cells in healthy people across ages. Overall study findings and caveats: Versus aged donors, long-lived donors had higher diversity and more naive CD4+ cells.

Comment on this clonotype: The antigen remains undetermined.

A J-beta primer mix and a sample-barcoded 5' primer were used in a second PCR of roughly 7 to 12 cycles. TCRdb analysed the 5' RACE reads with MiXCR anew, one entry per CDR3 protein. Of approximately 850,000 distinct CDR3 sequences in the sample, 55% to 75% were seen once. CDR1 is SGHAT and CDR2 is FQDESV in the germline V gene (reference sequence). The CDR3 runs to 15 residues. J was trimmed by 10 bases and V by 6 bases; bases with no gene match: 12. Sequenced: blood. This clonotype was sampled from a man aged 25-45 years in good health. The chain links TRBV11-1 to TRBJ2-1, with 10 nucleotides matching TRBD1. CDR3 region: CASRIAGTGAREQFF. The DNA of the CDR3 is TGTGCCAGCAGAATTGCGGGGACAGGGGCGAGGGAGCAGTTCTTC. The full variable domain, rest sourced from reference TRBV11-1 and TRBJ2-1, is EAEVAQSPRYKITEKSQAVAFWCDPISGHATLYWYRQILGQGPELLVQFQDESVVDDSQLPKDRFSAERLKGVDSTLKIQPAELGDSAMYLCASRIAGTGAREQFFGPGTRLTVL.